What follows are 27 T cell receptor beta chains derived from one specimen sequenced in a study of blood T cell repertoires in COVID-19. Clones were read by immunoSEQ multiplex PCR, and TCRdb kept only the in-frame ones, dropping some. Among about 150,000 clones listed, around 81% were seen once. The sample was peripheral blood. These receptors were collected from a woman aged 55-70 years with active or convalescent COVID-19.

The chain is built from TRBV7-6 and TRBJ2-5, with 8 bases identical to TRBD2. Germline CDR1 is SGHVS and CDR2 is FNYEAQ. The CDR3 spans 15 residues. V trimming: 2 bases; J trimming: 0 bases; junction bases outside the gene matches: 2. For the CDR3, the DNA is TGTGCCAGCAGCTTACCTAGCGGGTACCAAGAGACCCAGTACTTC. It yields the protein CASSLPSGYQETQYF.

The rearrangement joins TRBV10-3 to TRBJ2-1, with TRBD2 identical over 7 bases. The germline V gene encodes CDR1 ENHRY and CDR2 SYGVKD. V dropped 4 bases and J dropped 3; count of bases not matched to a gene: 3. This CDR3 contains 14 residues. The CDR3 coding sequence is TGTGCCATCAGTGGCCTAGCGGACTACAATGAGCAGTTCTTC. Protein: CAISGLADYNEQFF.

The chain couples TRBV6-1 to TRBJ2-3, with 9 positions matching TRBD2. The CDR3 length is 20 residues. The V and J ends lost 4 bases and 0 bases, in that order; junction bases with no gene match: 17. CDR1 MNHNS and CDR2 SASEGT come from the germline V gene. This chain's CDR3 is CASSVLGGSAGGPSTDTQYF. CDR3 sequence (DNA): TGTGCCAGCAGTGTCCTGGGGGGGTCAGCGGGGGGCCCTAGCACAGATACGCAGTATTTT.

The chain combines TRBV29-1 with TRBJ2-1; a possible D gene is TRBD2 (6 bases). Trimming stripped 6 bases from V and 12 bases from J, with 24 bases between. Germline-derived CDR1 and CDR2 are SQVTM and ANQGSEA. The CDR3 contains 14 residues. The CDR3 DNA reads as TGCAGCGTGTATAAGCCCGAGCGGGTGTCTTGGCAGTTCTTC. As protein: CSVYKPERVSWQFF.

This clone was seen only a few times. The V call is TRBV19, the J call TRBJ1-5, with D uncertain. Trimming removed 6 bases at V and 0 bases at J, with 12 bases between. Germline V gene data show CDR1 as LNHDA and CDR2 as SQIVND (reference sequence). This CDR3 spans 15 amino acids. CDR3 in DNA: TGTGCCAGTAGCACTCTCGGAGTTAGCAATCAGCCCCAGCATTTT. Residues: CASSTLGVSNQPQHF.

J is TRBJ1-2 and V is TRBV5-1, with D unclear. Trimming removed 5 bases at V and 0 bases at J, with 8 bases between. From germline, CDR1 is SGHRS and CDR2 YFSETQ. This CDR3 has 13 amino acids. The DNA of the CDR3 is TGCGCCAGCAGTCCGCGGGCTAACTATGGCTACACCTTC. It translates to CASSPRANYGYTF.

This clone was picked up a small number of times. The V and J genes are TRBV28 and TRBJ2-7, with a tentative D call TRBD1 (6 bases). The CDR3 loop spans 12 amino acids. V lost 7 bases to trimming and J lost 1 base, with 8 bases between them. Looked up from germline, CDR1 is MDHEN and CDR2 is SYDVKM. The CDR3: CASTGESYEQYF. The CDR3 coding sequence is TGTGCCAGCACAGGGGAATCCTACGAGCAGTACTTC.

The CDR3 spells CASRGSGTGDYGYTF. The CDR3 coding sequence is TGTGCCAGCAGGGGATCTGGGACAGGGGACTATGGCTACACCTTC. The chain couples TRBV28 to TRBJ1-2; 10 bases are a match to TRBD1. The germline CDR1 and CDR2 sequences are MDHEN and SYDVKM. V gave up 6 bases and J gave up 3 bases; unmatched junction bases: 7. The CDR3 length is 15 residues.

This chain connects TRBV27 to TRBJ2-7; TRBD2 is a possible D gene (6 bases). This CDR3 region has 13 residues. With 3 bases removed from V and 2 bases from J, the gap between germline ends came to 8 bases. Per the germline V gene, CDR1 is MNHEY and CDR2 is SMNVEV (reference sequence). Here the CDR3 DNA reads TGTGCCAGCAGTTTTGGCGGGACCTACGAGCAGTACTTC. It codes for CASSFGGTYEQYF.

This chain joins TRBV5-1 and TRBJ2-5; 12 positions agree with TRBD1. Germline V gives CDR1 SGHRS, CDR2 YFSETQ. V shed 3 bases and J 4 bases; nucleotides not matched to a gene: 13. The CDR3 extends over 18 amino acids. The CDR3 DNA reads TGCGCCAGCAGCTCATCAGGGACAGGGGGCTCCGCTGCAGAGACCCAGTACTTC. Protein product: CASSSSGTGGSAAETQYF.

This clone was seen only once. The chain combines TRBV7-2 with TRBJ1-5; no clear D. This CDR3 region has 14 residues. The germline V gene encodes CDR1 SGHTA and CDR2 FQGNSA. V lost 2 bases and J lost 4, with 9 bases in between. The CDR3 region has the DNA TGTGCCAGCAGCTTATCAGGCGTTAATCAGCCCCAGCATTTT. Translation: CASSLSGVNQPQHF. Based on the CDR3 plus reference TRBV7-2 and TRBJ1-5, the full variable domain is GAGVSQSPSNKVTEKGKDVELRCDPISGHTALYWYRQSLGQGLEFLIYFQGNSAPDKSGLPSDRFSAERTGGSVSTLTIQRTQQEDSAVYLCASSLSGVNQPQHFGDGTRLSIL.

CDR3 DNA sequence: TGTGCCAGCTCCCCCGGGACAGGGGGCCAAAACGAGCAGTACTTC. Translated: CASSPGTGGQNEQYF. V gene TRBV18 combines with J gene TRBJ2-7; 12 nucleotides line up with TRBD1. Germline values: CDR1 KGHSH, CDR2 LQKENI. The CDR3 sequence is 15 residues long. Trimming removed 6 bases from V and 5 bases from J; junction bases left unmatched: 8.

V gene TRBV3-1 (or the pseudogene TRBV3-2) combines with J gene TRBJ1-1, with D hard to call. CDR1 is LGHDT, CDR2 YNNKEL, per germline (reference sequence). CDR3 length equals 15 residues. Deletions cut 2 bases from V and 3 bases from J, with 13 bases between. CDR3 nucleotide sequence: TGTGCCAGCAGCCAATCGCTCGGCGGGTACACTGAAGCTTTCTTT. Translating it yields CASSQSLGGYTEAFF.

Remarks on this clone: At one boundary the junction diverges from the germline segment, which might be a read error. The V and J genes are TRBV28 and TRBJ1-4; D unresolved. Germline V gives CDR1 MDHEN, CDR2 SYDVKM. This CDR3 spans 16 amino acids. The CDR3 region has the DNA TGTGCCAGCGGTTTGGGTGGTTTGACATTTAATGAAAAACTGTTTTTT. Protein: CASGLGGLTFNEKLFF.

Points on this clone: This same CDR3 is encoded by further DNA sequences in the sample. V is TRBV7-2 and J is TRBJ2-3; 11 bases are shared with TRBD2. CDR3 length: 16 amino acids. The ends lost 0 bases at V and 1 base at J; junction bases unmatched: 0. The germline V gene encodes CDR1 SGHTA and CDR2 FQGNSA. The chain's CDR3 is CASSLALAGGTDTQYF. Here the CDR3 DNA reads TGTGCCAGCAGCTTAGCACTAGCGGGGGGCACAGATACGCAGTATTTT. The whole variable domain, filled in from reference TRBV7-2 and TRBJ2-3, reads GAGVSQSPSNKVTEKGKDVELRCDPISGHTALYWYRQSLGQGLEFLIYFQGNSAPDKSGLPSDRFSAERTGGSVSTLTIQRTQQEDSAVYLCASSLALAGGTDTQYFGPGTRLTVL.

This clone was seen repeatedly, ten times or more. The chain uses TRBV6-4 and TRBJ2-5, with D possibly being TRBD1 (5 bases). V lost 5 bases to trimming and J lost 0 bases, with 10 bases between them. This CDR3 has 14 amino acids. Germline CDR1 MRHNA, CDR2 SNTAGT. The CDR3: CASSPTGDQETQYF. The CDR3 bases are TGTGCCAGCAGTCCTACAGGTGACCAAGAGACCCAGTACTTC.

The chain couples TRBV2 to TRBJ1-6; D gene uncertain. CDR1 is SNHLY and CDR2 is FYNNEI in the germline V gene. Trimming took off 2 bases at V and 10 bases at J, with 9 bases between the two ends. There are 13 residues in the CDR3. The CDR3 region is CASSERVASPLHF. The CDR3 DNA reads as TGTGCCAGCAGTGAACGCGTAGCCTCACCCCTCCACTTT.

The CDR3 coding sequence is TGTGCCAGCAGCCCTGGGGCCCGGGAGACCCAGTACTTC. Protein: CASSPGARETQYF. The chain is built from TRBV5-4 and TRBJ2-5; the D gene is possibly TRBD1 (5 bases). CDR1 is SGHNT and CDR2 is YYREEE in the germline V gene (reference sequence). With 4 bases removed from V and 5 bases from J, the gap between germline ends came to 12 bases. The CDR3 consists of 13 residues. Full variable domain (outside the CDR3, taken from reference TRBV5-4 and TRBJ2-5): ETGVTQSPTHLIKTRGQQVTLRCSSQSGHNTVSWYQQALGQGPQFIFQYYREEENGRGNFPPRFSGLQFPNYSSELNVNALELDDSALYLCASSPGARETQYFGPGTRLLVL.

The chain combines TRBV7-9 with TRBJ2-2; D gene uncertain. Deletions cut 1 base from V and 6 bases from J, with 9 bases between. This CDR3 contains 14 residues. Germline CDR1 and CDR2: SEHNR and FQNEAQ (reference sequence). The CDR3 sequence is CASSLGRTPGELFF. The CDR3 coding sequence is TGTGCCAGCAGCTTAGGTAGAACGCCCGGGGAGCTGTTTTTT. Drawing the rest from reference TRBV7-9 and TRBJ2-2, the complete variable domain is DTGVSQNPRHKITKRGQNVTFRCDPISEHNRLYWYRQTLGQGPEFLTYFQNEAQLEKSRLLSDRFSAERPKGSFSTLEIQRTEQGDSAMYLCASSLGRTPGELFFGEGSRLTVL.

V gene TRBV27 combines with J gene TRBJ2-5; tentative D call: TRBD1 (6 bases). Trimming removed 6 bases from V and 7 bases from J, with 15 bases in between. The V gene's germline CDR1 is MNHEY and CDR2 SMNVEV (reference sequence). This CDR3 region has 13 residues. This CDR3 reads CASSLQGLGTQYF. CDR3 nucleotide sequence: TGTGCCAGCAGCTTACAGGGCCTCGGGACCCAGTACTTC.

The CDR3 nucleotides are TGTGCCAGCAGACCCTCCGGGACTAGTGTGAATGAGCAGTTCTTC. Amino acid sequence: CASRPSGTSVNEQFF. This chain connects TRBV25-1 to TRBJ2-1; TRBD2 matches at 8 bases. The CDR3 loop spans 15 amino acids. Per the germline V gene, CDR1 is MGHDK and CDR2 is SYGVNS. V gave up 6 bases and J gave up 7 bases; unmatched junction bases: 11.

V is TRBV5-1 and J is TRBJ2-1; D uncertain. Between the trimmed V and J ends, which lost 3 bases and 0 bases, there was a span of 10 bases. The CDR3 extends over 15 amino acids. Germline V lookup: CDR1 SGHRS, CDR2 YFSETQ. CDR3 in DNA: TGCGCCAGCAGCTACAGCTACAGCTCCTACAATGAGCAGTTCTTC. Translated: CASSYSYSSYNEQFF. The variable domain in full, completed from reference TRBV5-1 and TRBJ2-1, reads KAGVTQTPRYLIKTRGQQVTLSCSPISGHRSVSWYQQTPGQGLQFLFEYFSETQRNKGNFPGRFSGRQFSNSRSEMNVSTLELGDSALYLCASSYSYSSYNEQFFGPGTRLTVL.

This clone has only one observation. The chain couples TRBV28 to TRBJ2-1, with TRBD1 as a possible D gene (5 bases). CDR1 is MDHEN and CDR2 is SYDVKM in the germline V gene. This CDR3 spans 12 amino acids. The V end lost 8 bases, the J end lost 9 bases, and 14 bases lay between the germline ends. The CDR3: CASWGPGPEQFF. CDR3 bases: TGTGCCAGCTGGGGCCCAGGTCCTGAGCAGTTCTTC.

The CDR3 DNA is TGTGCCAGCAGCATACAGGGATATGGCTACACCTTC. This translates into CASSIQGYGYTF. This chain links TRBV28 with TRBJ1-2, with a tentative D call TRBD1 (6 bases). Deletions cut 6 bases from V and 5 bases from J, with 10 bases between. CDR1 is MDHEN and CDR2 is SYDVKM in the germline V gene. There are 12 residues in the CDR3.

J is TRBJ1-2 and V is TRBV10-3; no firm D call. Looked up from germline, CDR1 is ENHRY and CDR2 is SYGVKD. V was cut by 5 bases and J by 8 bases, with 12 bases left in between. This CDR3 has 12 residues. The chain's CDR3 is CAISYLSGGYTF. CDR3 nucleotide sequence: TGTGCCATCAGTTACCTGAGCGGCGGCTACACCTTC.

V and J are TRBV28 and TRBJ1-2; 10 bases fit TRBD1. Trimming took 7 bases from V and 8 from J; bases not matched to a gene: 10. This CDR3 is 14 amino acids long. In germline, CDR1 is MDHEN, CDR2 SYDVKM. In DNA, the CDR3 is TGTGCCAGCATTCGATCGGGACAGGGGAACGGCTACACCTTC. Its protein is CASIRSGQGNGYTF.

The chain recombines TRBV20-1 with TRBJ2-1; D not certain. Germline CDR1 and CDR2: DFQATT and SNEGSKA (reference sequence). The CDR3 is made up of 10 amino acids. Trimming cost V 6 bases and J 5 bases, with 5 bases left between them. The CDR3 bases are TGCAGTGCAATAGACAATGAGCAGTTCTTC. Translation gives CSAIDNEQFF.